This is a list of T cell receptor beta chains from one sample in a study of shared clonotypes between healthy human individuals. Repertoires were generated with immunoSEQ multiplex PCR, while TCRdb's copy carries only in-frame clones and drops some. The sample holds hundreds of thousands of clones; 90% to 97% are singletons and the top ten take roughly 0.12%. Sequencing was carried out using naive CD8+ T cells sorted from blood. The receptors derive from a woman in her 30s in good health. Both conserved end residues are part of each CDR3. The D gene is left open where the match is weak. The size of a clone is reported for some rows only, either as once, few or many, or as a class for expanded clones.

clone_size: -
v_call: TRBV13
j_call: TRBJ1-1
cdr3_length: 15
d_call: -
cdr3_aa: CASKRPGQSNTEAFF
cdr3_nt: TGTGCCAGCAAAAGGCCGGGACAAAGTAACACTGAAGCTTTCTTT

clone_size: -
v_call: TRBV7-9
j_call: TRBJ2-5
cdr3_length: 12
d_call: -
cdr3_aa: CASSPHTETQYF
cdr3_nt: TGTGCCAGCAGCCCCCACACGGAGACCCAGTACTTC

clone_size: -
v_call: TRBV28
j_call: TRBJ2-2
cdr3_length: 15
d_call: -
cdr3_aa: CASDSGTTNTGELFF
cdr3_nt: TGTGCCAGCGACTCCGGGACCACGAACACCGGGGAGCTGTTTTTT

clone_size: -
v_call: TRBV27
j_call: TRBJ2-7
cdr3_length: 14
d_call: -
cdr3_aa: CASSLIQGRNEQYF
cdr3_nt: TGTGCCAGCAGCTTAATACAGGGGAGGAACGAGCAGTACTTC

clone_size: -
v_call: TRBV16
j_call: TRBJ2-4
cdr3_length: 16
d_call: -
cdr3_aa: CASSQLKGRGENIQYF
cdr3_nt: TGTGCCAGCAGCCAATTAAAGGGCAGGGGTGAAAACATTCAGTACTTC

clone_size: -
v_call: TRBV7-9
j_call: TRBJ1-1
cdr3_length: 12
d_call: -
cdr3_aa: CASSLGRSEAFF
cdr3_nt: TGTGCCAGCAGCTTAGGTAGGAGTGAAGCTTTCTTT

clone_size: once
v_call: TRBV10-3
j_call: TRBJ2-6
cdr3_length: 19
d_call: -
cdr3_aa: CAISEGRSGTKSGANVLTF
cdr3_nt: TGTGCCATCAGTGAGGGTCGATCAGGGACCAAATCTGGGGCCAACGTCCTGACTTTC

clone_size: -
v_call: TRBV28
j_call: TRBJ2-3
cdr3_length: 15
d_call: -
cdr3_aa: CASSLPRGPADTQYF
cdr3_nt: TGTGCCAGCAGCCTTCCCAGAGGGCCAGCAGATACGCAGTATTTT

clone_size: -
v_call: TRBV7-9
j_call: TRBJ2-1
cdr3_length: 15
d_call: -
cdr3_aa: CASSHKTGAHNEQFF
cdr3_nt: TGTGCCAGCAGTCACAAGACAGGCGCCCACAATGAGCAGTTCTTC

clone_size: -
v_call: TRBV7-8
j_call: TRBJ1-1
cdr3_length: 16
d_call: -
cdr3_aa: CASSYGRLSRNTEAFF
cdr3_nt: TGTGCCAGCAGCTACGGCAGGTTATCTAGGAACACTGAAGCTTTCTTT

clone_size: -
v_call: TRBV13
j_call: TRBJ1-2
cdr3_length: 11
d_call: -
cdr3_aa: CASSPTVGYTF
cdr3_nt: TGTGCCAGCAGCCCAACAGTTGGCTACACCTTC

clone_size: -
v_call: TRBV27
j_call: TRBJ2-2
cdr3_length: 11
d_call: -
cdr3_aa: CASSLNGELFF
cdr3_nt: TGTGCCAGCAGTTTAAATGGGGAGCTGTTTTTT

clone_size: -
v_call: TRBV10-3
j_call: TRBJ2-7
cdr3_length: 16
d_call: TRBD2
cdr3_aa: CAISGGTSGTSYEQYF
cdr3_nt: TGTGCCATCAGTGGCGGGACTAGCGGAACCTCCTACGAGCAGTACTTC

clone_size: -
v_call: TRBV11-3
j_call: TRBJ2-1
cdr3_length: 16
d_call: -
cdr3_aa: CASSLEGVASYNEQFF
cdr3_nt: TGTGCCAGCAGCTTAGAGGGGGTGGCATCCTACAATGAGCAGTTCTTC

clone_size: -
v_call: TRBV7-9
j_call: TRBJ1-5
cdr3_length: 16
d_call: TRBD1
cdr3_aa: CASSYFTGGASQPQHF
cdr3_nt: TGTGCCAGCAGCTATTTCACAGGGGGCGCGAGTCAGCCCCAGCATTTT

clone_size: -
v_call: TRBV7-9
j_call: TRBJ2-5
cdr3_length: 14
d_call: -
cdr3_aa: CASSLVTDQETQYF
cdr3_nt: TGTGCCAGCAGCTTAGTGACGGACCAAGAGACCCAGTACTTC

clone_size: -
v_call: TRBV19
j_call: TRBJ2-1
cdr3_length: 18
d_call: TRBD2
cdr3_aa: CASTRDYAFRSSYNEQFF
cdr3_nt: TGTGCCAGTACAAGGGACTACGCCTTTCGGAGCTCCTACAATGAGCAGTTCTTC

clone_size: -
v_call: TRBV9
j_call: TRBJ2-1
cdr3_length: 13
d_call: TRBD2
cdr3_aa: CAGASGTENEQFF
cdr3_nt: TGTGCCGGGGCTAGCGGCACCGAAAATGAGCAGTTCTTC

clone_size: once
v_call: TRBV7-6
j_call: TRBJ2-7
cdr3_length: 16
d_call: TRBD1
cdr3_aa: CASSSVTGGESYEQYF
cdr3_nt: TGTGCCAGCAGCTCCGTTACAGGGGGCGAATCCTACGAGCAGTACTTC

clone_size: -
v_call: TRBV15
j_call: TRBJ2-2
cdr3_length: 14
d_call: -
cdr3_aa: CATSSGQNTGELFF
cdr3_nt: TGTGCCACCAGCAGCGGACAGAACACCGGGGAGCTGTTTTTT

clone_size: -
v_call: TRBV2
j_call: TRBJ2-2
cdr3_length: 14
d_call: TRBD1
cdr3_aa: CASSDRGLTGELFF
cdr3_nt: TGTGCCAGCAGTGACAGGGGGCTTACCGGGGAGCTGTTTTTT

clone_size: -
v_call: TRBV5-8
j_call: TRBJ1-3
cdr3_length: 18
d_call: -
cdr3_aa: CASSLAPRQSGPRTTIYF
cdr3_nt: TGTGCCAGCAGCTTGGCCCCACGACAATCCGGGCCTCGCACAACCATATATTTT

clone_size: -
v_call: TRBV7-2
j_call: TRBJ2-3
cdr3_length: 12
d_call: -
cdr3_aa: CASTSKWQGLYF
cdr3_nt: TGTGCCAGCACTTCTAAGTGGCAGGGATTGTATTTT

clone_size: -
v_call: TRBV27
j_call: TRBJ1-5
cdr3_length: 14
d_call: -
cdr3_aa: CASSLERVNQPQHF
cdr3_nt: TGTGCCAGCAGTTTGGAAAGAGTCAATCAGCCCCAGCATTTT

clone_size: -
v_call: TRBV5-6
j_call: TRBJ2-1
cdr3_length: 14
d_call: -
cdr3_aa: CASTQGVSYNEQFF
cdr3_nt: TGTGCCAGCACCCAAGGGGTCTCCTACAATGAGCAGTTCTTC

clone_size: -
v_call: TRBV9
j_call: TRBJ2-7
cdr3_length: 15
d_call: TRBD2
cdr3_aa: CASSVGNREEYEQYF
cdr3_nt: TGTGCCAGCAGCGTAGGAAACCGGGAGGAATACGAGCAGTACTTC

clone_size: -
v_call: TRBV27
j_call: TRBJ2-2
cdr3_length: 16
d_call: TRBD2
cdr3_aa: CASSLSPLAGTGELFF
cdr3_nt: TGTGCCAGCAGTTTATCCCCGCTAGCGGGGACCGGGGAGCTGTTTTTT

clone_size: -
v_call: TRBV28
j_call: TRBJ2-7
cdr3_length: 13
d_call: -
cdr3_aa: CASSLRGSYEQYF
cdr3_nt: TGTGCCAGCAGCCTAAGAGGTTCCTACGAGCAGTACTTC

clone_size: -
v_call: TRBV27
j_call: TRBJ2-1
cdr3_length: 15
d_call: TRBD2
cdr3_aa: CASSSGTSGHNEQFF
cdr3_nt: TGTGCCAGCAGTTCCGGGACTAGCGGACACAATGAGCAGTTCTTC

clone_size: -
v_call: TRBV4-1
j_call: TRBJ2-6
cdr3_length: 18
d_call: TRBD2
cdr3_aa: CASSQVKAGISGANVLTF
cdr3_nt: TGCGCCAGCAGCCAAGTTAAAGCGGGGATCTCTGGGGCCAACGTCCTGACTTTC

clone_size: -
v_call: TRBV29-1
j_call: TRBJ2-3
cdr3_length: 16
d_call: TRBD2
cdr3_aa: CSTAGTSGRATDTQYF
cdr3_nt: TGCAGCACCGCCGGGACTAGCGGGAGAGCCACAGATACGCAGTATTTT

clone_size: -
v_call: TRBV7-9
j_call: TRBJ1-4
cdr3_length: 13
d_call: TRBD1
cdr3_aa: CASSPADREKLFF
cdr3_nt: TGTGCCAGCAGCCCGGCGGACAGGGAAAAACTGTTTTTT

clone_size: -
v_call: TRBV27
j_call: TRBJ2-4
cdr3_length: 19
d_call: TRBD2
cdr3_aa: CASSPPGLAGGAAKNIQYF
cdr3_nt: TGTGCCAGCAGTCCACCGGGACTAGCGGGAGGGGCGGCCAAAAACATTCAGTACTTC

clone_size: -
v_call: TRBV11-2
j_call: TRBJ2-3
cdr3_length: 15
d_call: -
cdr3_aa: CASSFHWGDTDTQYF
cdr3_nt: TGTGCCAGCAGCTTCCACTGGGGGGATACAGATACGCAGTATTTT

clone_size: -
v_call: TRBV4-2
j_call: TRBJ2-3
cdr3_length: 19
d_call: TRBD2
cdr3_aa: CASSQDPSPLAGATDTQYF
cdr3_nt: TGTGCCAGCAGCCAAGATCCCAGCCCACTAGCGGGAGCCACAGATACGCAGTATTTT

clone_size: once
v_call: TRBV28
j_call: TRBJ2-5
cdr3_length: 14
d_call: -
cdr3_aa: CASSPRVARETQYF
cdr3_nt: TGTGCCAGCAGTCCCCGGGTCGCCCGGGAGACCCAGTACTTC

clone_size: once
v_call: TRBV9
j_call: TRBJ1-1
cdr3_length: 13
d_call: -
cdr3_aa: CASSRGSDTEAFF
cdr3_nt: TGTGCCAGCTCCCGGGGGTCGGACACTGAAGCTTTCTTT

clone_size: -
v_call: TRBV4-1
j_call: TRBJ2-7
cdr3_length: 15
d_call: TRBD2
cdr3_aa: CASSQGLAGGREQYF
cdr3_nt: TGCGCCAGCAGCCAAGGTCTAGCGGGAGGTCGCGAGCAGTACTTC

clone_size: -
v_call: TRBV15
j_call: TRBJ2-7
cdr3_length: 14
d_call: -
cdr3_aa: CATSRVGQSYEQYF
cdr3_nt: TGTGCCACCAGCAGAGTGGGACAAAGCTACGAGCAGTACTTC

clone_size: once
v_call: TRBV28
j_call: TRBJ2-7
cdr3_length: 17
d_call: -
cdr3_aa: CASSEPPERGTAYEQYF
cdr3_nt: TGTGCCAGCAGTGAACCTCCAGAGAGGGGGACTGCCTACGAGCAGTACTTC

clone_size: -
v_call: TRBV5-1
j_call: TRBJ2-7
cdr3_length: 17
d_call: TRBD1
cdr3_aa: CASRVGQLGDLSYEQYF
cdr3_nt: TGCGCCAGCAGAGTGGGACAGTTGGGGGATCTCTCCTACGAGCAGTACTTC